The 10 T cell receptor beta chains given below trace back to one sample, sequenced in a study of blood T cell repertoires in COVID-19. Sequencing used immunoSEQ multiplex PCR; TCRdb keeps in-frame clones, though not all of them. Among some 170,000 clones listed, 80% to 90% were seen once. Sequenced input: PBMCs or T cells enriched from blood (not recorded which). These receptors originate from a man in his forties or fifties who had recovered from COVID-19.

This rearrangement joins TRBV3-1 (or the pseudogene TRBV3-2) to TRBJ1-6, with 10 bases that match TRBD1. Per the germline V gene, CDR1 is LGHDT and CDR2 is YNNKEL (reference sequence). V dropped 3 bases and J dropped 9; count of bases not matched to a gene: 5. This CDR3 comprises 15 residues. The CDR3, as DNA: TGTGCCAGCAGCCACCACGGGACAGGGGTTTCACCCCTCCACTTT. Its translation: CASSHHGTGVSPLHF.

This clone has only a few counts. J is TRBJ1-5 and V is TRBV2; 7 nucleotides agree with TRBD1. Germline trimming cut 2 bases from V and 2 bases from J; bases unmatched to any gene: 3. The CDR3 length is 15 residues. Germline-derived CDR1 and CDR2 are SNHLY and FYNNEI. The CDR3 sequence is CASSERTGGNQPQHF. Here the CDR3 DNA reads TGTGCCAGCAGTGAAAGGACAGGCGGCAATCAGCCCCAGCATTTT. Complete variable domain (other parts from reference TRBV2 and TRBJ1-5): EPEVTQTPSHQVTQMGQEVILRCVPISNHLYFYWYRQILGQKVEFLVSFYNNEISEKSEIFDDQFSVERPDGSNFTLKIRSTKLEDSAMYFCASSERTGGNQPQHFGDGTRLSIL.

The V and J genes are TRBV7-9 and TRBJ2-7; D not certain. Deletions cut 1 base from V and 9 bases from J, with 19 bases between. CDR3 length: 15 amino acids. Germline assignment: CDR1 SEHNR and CDR2 FQNEAQ (reference sequence). The CDR3 bases are TGTGCCAGCAGCTTAGGATCCGCGGAAGGCATGGGGCAGTACTTC. Translated, it gives CASSLGSAEGMGQYF.

The V gene is TRBV27, the J gene TRBJ1-5; D gene uncertain. This CDR3 has 17 residues. The V and J ends lost 6 bases and 1 base respectively, with 19 bases between them. Germline CDR1 and CDR2: MNHEY and SMNVEV (reference sequence). In nucleotides, the CDR3 is TGTGCCAGCAGCCGCGACCGGGGAGCGAGGAGCAATCAGCCCCAGCATTTT. This translates into CASSRDRGARSNQPQHF.

V and J are TRBV3-1 (or the pseudogene TRBV3-2) and TRBJ1-2; the match to TRBD1 covers 9 bases. The CDR3 is 14 residues long. Germline-derived CDR1 and CDR2 are LGHDT and YNNKEL (reference sequence). Trimming at V came to 4 bases and at J to 3 bases, leaving 3 bases not matched to a gene. The CDR3 DNA sequence: TGTGCCAGCAGCCCAGGACAGGGGTACTATGGCTACACCTTC. Translating gives CASSPGQGYYGYTF.

The chain employs TRBV2 and TRBJ1-1; TRBD1 agrees at 8 bases. V shed 5 bases and J 5 bases; nucleotides not matched to a gene: 7. CDR3 length: 14 amino acids. Germline V gives CDR1 SNHLY, CDR2 FYNNEI. The CDR3: CASSPDRGRTEAFF. The CDR3 DNA follows: TGTGCCAGCAGTCCAGACAGGGGCAGAACTGAAGCTTTCTTT.

This clone has a handful of counts. The chain joins TRBV14 to TRBJ1-6, with D perhaps TRBD1 (6 bases). The V end lost 2 bases, the J end lost 10 bases, and 9 bases lay between the germline ends. CDR1 and CDR2 from the germline V gene are SGHDN and FVKESK. This CDR3 region has 13 residues. This chain's CDR3 is CASSQTGQSPLHF. The CDR3 region has the DNA TGTGCCAGCAGCCAAACAGGGCAATCACCCCTCCACTTT.

This rearrangement joins TRBV7-9 to TRBJ1-2, with 12 bases aligning to TRBD1. The CDR3 is 15 amino acids. CDR1 is SEHNR and CDR2 is FQNEAQ in the germline V gene (reference sequence). V was clipped by 5 bases and J by 6 bases; unmatched bases: 7. The DNA for the CDR3 is TGTGCCAGCAGCCAGGCCGGGACAGGGGGCCATGGCTACACCTTC. Amino acid sequence: CASSQAGTGGHGYTF.

The chain joins TRBV29-1 to TRBJ1-1; D is unresolved. Germline CDR1 SQVTM, CDR2 ANQGSEA. The length of the CDR3 is 12 residues. The ends were cut back, 5 bases at V and 1 base at J, with 8 bases in the middle. The CDR3 DNA follows: TGCAGCGTTACCACAGCGAACACTGAAGCTTTCTTT. It translates to CSVTTANTEAFF.

The table lists this clone with a count of one. The J gene is TRBJ2-7, the V gene TRBV3-1 (or the pseudogene TRBV3-2); 11 positions match TRBD2. CDR3 length equals 16 residues. Germline V gene data show CDR1 as LGHDT and CDR2 as YNNKEL (reference sequence). J lost 0 bases, V lost 2 bases, and 3 bases had no gene match. The DNA for the CDR3 is TGTGCCAGCAGCCAATCTAGCGGGGGGCCCTCCTACGAGCAGTACTTC. The encoded protein is CASSQSSGGPSYEQYF.